The sequence of this T cell receptor (beta chain) was determined in a study of blood T cell repertoires in COVID-19. Study information: The analysed material was cDNA or gDNA that came from T cells, B-cell-depleted T cells, or PBMCs.

V shed 1 base and J shed 5 bases, with 9 bases lying between them. Germline V gene sequence: CDR1 MNHNS, CDR2 SASEGT. CDR3 size: 14 residues. In this sample, this clone turned up a few times. TCRdb's table, derived via immunoSEQ multiplex PCR, lists solely in-frame clones and lacks some. The profile shows about 120,000 clones, more than 75% of them singletons. The chain recombines TRBV6-1 with TRBJ1-5, with D perhaps TRBD1 (5 bases). What was sequenced was peripheral blood. The source is a man aged 60-69 years with acute or convalescent COVID-19. The CDR3 spells CASSEVRGDQPQHF. The CDR3 bases are TGTGCCAGCAGTGAAGTAAGGGGCGATCAGCCCCAGCATTTT.